A single sample gave rise to the 20 T cell receptor beta chains below, sequenced in a study of identical twins. A single record per CDR3 protein comes from TCRdb applying MiXCR to the 5' RACE reads. The table has roughly 250,000 distinct CDR3 sequences, over 13% seen once. Sample: memory (CD45RO+) T cells sorted from blood. The origin of the receptors is a woman under 30 in good health.

This clonotype was counted a few times. The chain recombines TRBV5-1 with TRBJ2-3; 8 bases are a match to TRBD2. Germline CDR1 and CDR2: SGHRS and YFSETQ. The CDR3 contains 16 residues. V lost 1 base, J lost 1 base, and 5 bases stayed unmatched. CDR3 bases: TGCGCCAGCAGCTTGCTAGGACTAGCACGCACAGATACGCAGTATTTT. Translated: CASSLLGLARTDTQYF.

This clonotype was observed at least ten times. The chain combines TRBV7-6 with TRBJ1-1; D is perhaps TRBD1 (6 bases). Between the trimmed V and J ends, which lost 5 bases and 3 bases, there was a span of 13 bases. CDR3 size: 14 residues. The germline V gene has CDR1 SGHVS and CDR2 FNYEAQ. The CDR3 is CASSELDSYTEAFF. CDR3 nucleotide sequence: TGTGCCAGCAGCGAACTGGACAGCTACACTGAAGCTTTCTTT.

There are many counts of this clonotype. The chain carries TRBV12-3 or TRBV12-4 and TRBJ1-5; a possible D gene is TRBD1 (5 bases). Between the trimmed V and J ends, which lost 4 bases and 5 bases, there was a span of 9 bases. CDR3 length: 13 residues. The CDR3 reads CASSSRDYQPQHF. The DNA for the CDR3 is TGTGCCAGCAGTTCGCGGGACTATCAGCCCCAGCATTTT.

The chain is built from TRBV6-5 and TRBJ2-7, with 7 bases matching TRBD2. Germline CDR1 and CDR2: MNHEY and SVGAGI. This CDR3 contains 16 residues. The V segment lost 2 bases and the J segment 2 bases; nucleotides outside the gene matches: 9. In nucleotides, the CDR3 is TGTGCCAGCAGTTACCCCCCGGGACGGGGGGCCTACGAGCAGTACTTC. Its translation is CASSYPPGRGAYEQYF.

This clonotype has at least ten counts. This sequence joins TRBV20-1 and TRBJ2-7; 9 nucleotides agree with TRBD1. The CDR3 runs to 13 residues. CDR1 and CDR2 from the germline V gene are DFQATT and SNEGSKA (reference sequence). Trimming took 3 bases from V and 5 from J; bases not matched to a gene: 5. In DNA form, the CDR3 reads TGCAGTGCTAGCGGGACAGGGAACCACGAGCAGTACTTC. Protein: CSASGTGNHEQYF.

This clonotype was counted at least ten times. The V call is TRBV7-9, the J call TRBJ1-2; TRBD1 might be the D (5 bases). Per the germline V gene, CDR1 is SEHNR and CDR2 is FQNEAQ (reference sequence). The ends were cut back, 5 bases at V and 6 bases at J, with 19 bases in the middle. The CDR3 sequence is 15 residues long. CDR3: CASSPRTGDWNGYTF. DNA for the CDR3: TGTGCCAGCAGCCCCCGGACGGGGGACTGGAATGGCTACACCTTC.

This clonotype was seen just once. V usage is TRBV5-1 and J usage is TRBJ1-1; D ambiguous. V gave up 0 bases and J gave up 0 bases, with 12 bases separating them. CDR3 length: 16 residues. The germline V gene has CDR1 SGHRS and CDR2 YFSETQ. The CDR3 loop reads CASSLGVGSMNTEAFF. Written as DNA, the CDR3 is TGCGCCAGCAGCTTGGGAGTCGGCAGCATGAACACTGAAGCTTTCTTT.

This clonotype was seen a handful of times. The chain couples TRBV7-2 to TRBJ2-1; 7 bases line up with TRBD2. The trim removed 5 bases at V and 6 bases at J, leaving 10 bases unmatched. This CDR3 is 15 amino acids long. CDR1 SGHTA and CDR2 FQGNSA come from the germline V gene. The CDR3 is CASSHPGLPSNEQFF. CDR3 sequence (DNA): TGTGCCAGCAGCCATCCGGGACTACCAAGCAATGAGCAGTTCTTC.

This clonotype was detected only a few times. The chain joins TRBV5-6 to TRBJ1-6; possible D gene TRBD1, 6 bases. The germline CDR1 and CDR2 sequences are SGHDT and YYEEEE. V dropped 4 bases and J dropped 8 bases, with 16 bases sitting between them. This CDR3 contains 15 residues. CDR3 nucleotides: TGTGCCAGCAGCCCAACAGGGCTAGGTGATTCACCCCTCCACTTT. It specifies CASSPTGLGDSPLHF.

The J gene is TRBJ1-1, the V gene TRBV28, with D unclear. CDR3 size: 14 residues. Germline V lookup: CDR1 MDHEN, CDR2 SYDVKM. V was shortened by 3 bases and J by 2 bases, with 10 bases between the two germline ends. CDR3 nucleotides: TGTGCCAGCAGTTTCGGGCCGGTTAACACTGAAGCTTTCTTT. Translation gives CASSFGPVNTEAFF.

This rearrangement joins TRBV2 to TRBJ2-1, with unresolved D. Germline-derived CDR1 and CDR2 are SNHLY and FYNNEI. This CDR3 contains 14 residues. The V and J ends lost 6 bases and 3 bases respectively, with 12 bases between them. CDR3 amino acids: CASSPSQFYNEQFF. The CDR3 bases are TGTGCCAGCAGCCCGTCCCAGTTCTACAATGAGCAGTTCTTC.

A single count supports this clonotype. J is TRBJ1-2 and V is TRBV7-3, with D maybe TRBD1 (5 bases). The CDR3 has 13 residues. From germline, CDR1 is SGHTA and CDR2 FQGTGA. V lost 5 bases and J 7 bases, leaving 14 bases between the germline ends. The CDR3 loop reads CASSPGQGSGYTF. The DNA of the CDR3 is TGTGCCAGCAGCCCCGGGCAGGGCTCTGGCTACACCTTC.

The chain recombines TRBV20-1 with TRBJ2-7; maybe TRBD2 (6 bases). CDR1 DFQATT and CDR2 SNEGSKA come from the germline V gene (reference sequence). V lost 5 bases and J 4 bases, leaving 9 bases between the germline ends. The CDR3 totals 11 residues. In DNA form, the CDR3 reads TGCAGTGCTGGGGGGAGTTACGAGCAGTACTTC. The encoded protein is CSAGGSYEQYF.

This clonotype has just a few counts. J is TRBJ2-1 and V is TRBV3-1; D might be TRBD2 (6 bases). In germline, CDR1 is LGHDT, CDR2 YNNKEL (reference sequence). There are 15 residues in the CDR3. V was shortened by 4 bases and J by 4 bases, with 14 bases between the two germline ends. The chain's CDR3 is CASSPRLVGYNEQFF. The CDR3, as DNA: TGTGCCAGCAGCCCCCGACTAGTCGGATACAATGAGCAGTTCTTC.

The rearrangement links TRBV24-1 to TRBJ2-1, with D perhaps TRBD1 (5 bases). V was clipped by 4 bases and J by 2 bases, with 11 bases between them. This CDR3 contains 15 residues. CDR1 and CDR2 from the germline V gene are KGHDR and SFDVKD. The CDR3: CATSEGLSTYNEQFF. CDR3 coding DNA: TGTGCCACCAGTGAGGGGCTATCCACCTACAATGAGCAGTTCTTC.

This clonotype was seen more than once but under ten times. The genes are TRBV3-1 and TRBJ2-5; 8 bases map to TRBD2. CDR3 length: 14 residues. V lost 2 bases, J lost 2 bases, and 1 base stayed unmatched. The germline CDR1 and CDR2 sequences are LGHDT and YNNKEL (reference sequence). The CDR3 loop reads CASSQRGGQETQYF. The CDR3 DNA reads as TGTGCCAGCAGCCAACGGGGGGGACAAGAGACCCAGTACTTC.

The gene calls are TRBV4-2 and TRBJ1-5; D perhaps matches TRBD1 (6 bases). This CDR3 has 15 amino acids. Germline-derived CDR1 and CDR2 are LGHNA and YNFKEQ. V lost 1 base, J lost 0 bases, and 7 bases lay in between. The CDR3 nucleotides are TGTGCCAGCAGCCAAGTGGACAGTAGCAATCAGCCCCAGCATTTT. Translation: CASSQVDSSNQPQHF.

The chain carries TRBV30 and TRBJ2-3, with a possible D match to TRBD2 (6 bases). V lost 0 bases and J 2 bases, leaving 12 bases between the germline ends. This CDR3 comprises 15 residues. Germline CDR1 is GTSNPN and CDR2 is SVGIG (reference sequence). CDR3: CAWSVGAGITDTQYF. CDR3 bases: TGTGCCTGGAGTGTCGGGGCGGGAATCACAGATACGCAGTATTTT.

This chain connects TRBV6-2 or TRBV6-3 to TRBJ2-3; D is possibly TRBD2 (6 bases). V dropped 2 bases and J dropped 0 bases, with 12 bases sitting between them. Germline CDR1 and CDR2: MNHEY and SVGEGT. CDR3 length: 16 amino acids. DNA of the CDR3: TGTGCCAGCAGTTACGGGGGGAAGGATAGCACAGATACGCAGTATTTT. Protein sequence: CASSYGGKDSTDTQYF.

The chain uses TRBV12-3 or TRBV12-4 and TRBJ1-6; TRBD1 might be the D (6 bases). V was trimmed by 6 bases and J by 9 bases, leaving 21 bases between them. The CDR3 spans 16 residues. CDR3 in DNA: TGTGCCAGCAGGGGGGGGACAAGGCGGCTTTTTTCACCCCTCCACTTT. Protein sequence: CASRGGTRRLFSPLHF.